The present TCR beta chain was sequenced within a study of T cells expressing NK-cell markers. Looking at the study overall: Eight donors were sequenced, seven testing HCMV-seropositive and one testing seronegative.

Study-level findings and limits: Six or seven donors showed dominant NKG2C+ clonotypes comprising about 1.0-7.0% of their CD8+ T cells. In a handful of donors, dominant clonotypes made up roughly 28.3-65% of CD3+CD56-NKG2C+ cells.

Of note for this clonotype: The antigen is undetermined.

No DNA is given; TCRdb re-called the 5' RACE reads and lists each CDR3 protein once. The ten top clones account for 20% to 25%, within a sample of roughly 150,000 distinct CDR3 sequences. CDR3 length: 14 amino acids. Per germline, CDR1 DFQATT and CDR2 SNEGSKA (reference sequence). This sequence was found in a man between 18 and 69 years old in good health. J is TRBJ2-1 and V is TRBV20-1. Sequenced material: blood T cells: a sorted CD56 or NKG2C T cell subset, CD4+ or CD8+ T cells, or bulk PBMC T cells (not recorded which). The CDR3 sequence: CSAKDYIVSNEQFF.